Below are 3 T cell receptor beta chains sequenced from a single sample in a study of T cell responses to AZD1222 COVID-19 vaccine. Assay: immunoSEQ multiplex PCR; the TCRdb copy retains only in-frame clones and omits some. This table holds approximately 100,000 clones, around 94% found once. The sample consisted of peripheral blood, taken on day 0 of AZD1222 vaccination. All receptors derive from an adult in good health.

The chain uses TRBV7-3 and TRBJ1-5; D not certain. V lost 3 bases and J 4 bases, leaving 7 bases between the germline ends. CDR3 length equals 13 residues. Germline CDR1 is SGHTA and CDR2 is FQGTGA. CDR3 sequence: CASSFGPNQPQHF. For the CDR3, the DNA is TGTGCCAGCAGCTTCGGGCCTAATCAGCCCCAGCATTTT.

The V and J genes are TRBV4-1 and TRBJ2-7, with a tentative D call TRBD1 (5 bases). This CDR3 contains 15 residues. Trimming stripped 2 bases from V and 2 bases from J, with 13 bases between. CDR1 is MGHRA, CDR2 YSYEKL, per germline. Written as DNA, the CDR3 is TGCGCCAGCAGCCAAATATCTGGGGCTACCTACGAGCAGTACTTC. It translates to CASSQISGATYEQYF.

This sequence joins TRBV28 and TRBJ2-1, with 7 bases lining up with TRBD2. The CDR3 has 16 residues. Germline V gene lookup returns CDR1 MDHEN and CDR2 SYDVKM. V lost 6 bases and J lost 7; bases outside the gene matches: 15. CDR3 amino acids: CASSFGAGIYGNEQFF. The CDR3 DNA follows: TGTGCCAGCAGCTTTGGAGCGGGAATCTATGGGAATGAGCAGTTCTTC.